This T cell receptor beta chain was obtained from a study of blood T cell repertoires in COVID-19. The protocol was immunoSEQ multiplex PCR, while the TCRdb copy is restricted to in-frame clones and leaves out a portion. The sample yields 490,000 or so clones, about nine tenths seen once. Sequenced: PBMCs or T cells enriched from blood (not recorded which). The sequence came from a woman between 55 and 75 years old who had recovered from COVID-19.

In DNA, the CDR3 is TGTGCCAGTAGTATTCTCAGGGCACACCATAGCAATCAGCCCCAGCATTTT. The encoded protein is CASSILRAHHSNQPQHF. The chain combines TRBV19 with TRBJ1-5; D perhaps matches TRBD1 (5 bases). V was pared by 3 bases and J by 0 bases, with 15 bases between. CDR1 and CDR2 from the germline V gene are LNHDA and SQIVND (reference sequence). This CDR3 is built from 17 residues.